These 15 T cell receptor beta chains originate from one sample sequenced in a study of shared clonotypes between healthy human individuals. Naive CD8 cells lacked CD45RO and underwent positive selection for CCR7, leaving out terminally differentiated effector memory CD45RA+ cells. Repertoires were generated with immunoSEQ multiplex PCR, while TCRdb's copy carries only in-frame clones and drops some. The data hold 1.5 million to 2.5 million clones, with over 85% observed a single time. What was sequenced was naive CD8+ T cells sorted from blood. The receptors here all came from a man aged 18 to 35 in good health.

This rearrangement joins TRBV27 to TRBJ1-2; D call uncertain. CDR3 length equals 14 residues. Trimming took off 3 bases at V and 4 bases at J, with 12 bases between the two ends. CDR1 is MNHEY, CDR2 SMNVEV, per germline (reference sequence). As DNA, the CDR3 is TGTGCCAGCAGTTTGGGCAACAAAGCCTATGGCTACACCTTC. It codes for CASSLGNKAYGYTF.

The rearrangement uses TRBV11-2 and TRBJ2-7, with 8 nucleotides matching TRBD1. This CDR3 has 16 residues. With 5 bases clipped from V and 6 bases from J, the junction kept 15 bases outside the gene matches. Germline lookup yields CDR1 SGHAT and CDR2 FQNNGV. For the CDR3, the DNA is TGTGCCAGCAGCCCACTCCCCGGGACAGGATTAATCGAGCAGTACTTC. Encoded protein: CASSPLPGTGLIEQYF.

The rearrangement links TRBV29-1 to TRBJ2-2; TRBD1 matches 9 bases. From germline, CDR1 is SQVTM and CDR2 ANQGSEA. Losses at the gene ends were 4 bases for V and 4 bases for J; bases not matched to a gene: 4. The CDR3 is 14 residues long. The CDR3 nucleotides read TGCAGCGTTGTCGGGGACAGGGCCACCGGGGAGCTGTTTTTT. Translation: CSVVGDRATGELFF.

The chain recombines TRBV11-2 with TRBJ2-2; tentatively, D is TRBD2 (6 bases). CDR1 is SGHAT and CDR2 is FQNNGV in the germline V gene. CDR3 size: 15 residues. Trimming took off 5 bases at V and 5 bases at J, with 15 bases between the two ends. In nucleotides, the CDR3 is TGTGCCAGCAGCCCTCCCTTCGGGAGTACCGGGGAGCTGTTTTTT. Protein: CASSPPFGSTGELFF.

The CDR3 DNA follows: TGTGCCAGCAGCGGCCCTCCGACAGATACGCAGTATTTT. It specifies CASSGPPTDTQYF. The chain links TRBV7-9 to TRBJ2-3; the D is unclear. CDR1 SEHNR and CDR2 FQNEAQ come from the germline V gene (reference sequence). The CDR3 loop spans 13 amino acids. V was pared by 5 bases and J by 3 bases, with 9 bases between.

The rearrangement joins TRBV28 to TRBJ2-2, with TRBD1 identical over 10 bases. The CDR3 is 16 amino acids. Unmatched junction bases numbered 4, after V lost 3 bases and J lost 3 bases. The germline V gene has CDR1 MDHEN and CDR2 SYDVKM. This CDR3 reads CASSFRDRGYTGELFF. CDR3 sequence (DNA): TGTGCCAGCAGTTTCCGGGACAGGGGTTACACCGGGGAGCTGTTTTTT.

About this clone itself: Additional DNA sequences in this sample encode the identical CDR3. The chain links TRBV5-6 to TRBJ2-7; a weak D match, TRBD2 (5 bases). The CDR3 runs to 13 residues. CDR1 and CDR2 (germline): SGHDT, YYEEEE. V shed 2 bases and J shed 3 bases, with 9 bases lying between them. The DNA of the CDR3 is TGTGCCAGCAGCTTTGGGAGATACTACGAGCAGTACTTC. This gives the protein CASSFGRYYEQYF.

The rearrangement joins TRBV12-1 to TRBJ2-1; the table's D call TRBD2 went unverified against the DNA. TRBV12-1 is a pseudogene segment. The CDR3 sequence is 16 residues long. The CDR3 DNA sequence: TGTGCCAGCAGCCCTTGCTCCGCGGGGGACGACAATGAGCAGTTCTTC. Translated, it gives CASSPCSAGDDNEQFF.

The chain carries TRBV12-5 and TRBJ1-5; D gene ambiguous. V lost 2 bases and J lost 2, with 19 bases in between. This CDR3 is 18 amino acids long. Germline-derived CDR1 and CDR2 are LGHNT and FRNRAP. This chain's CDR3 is CASGLSPELVRGNQPQHF. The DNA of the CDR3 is TGTGCTAGTGGTTTGTCCCCTGAGTTAGTACGGGGCAATCAGCCCCAGCATTTT.

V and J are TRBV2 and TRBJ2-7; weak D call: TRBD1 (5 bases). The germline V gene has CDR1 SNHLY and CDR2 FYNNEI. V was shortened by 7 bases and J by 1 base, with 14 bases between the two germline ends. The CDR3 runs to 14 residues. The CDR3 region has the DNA TGTGCCAGCACCGAACCTCAGGGTTCCTACGAGCAGTACTTC. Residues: CASTEPQGSYEQYF.

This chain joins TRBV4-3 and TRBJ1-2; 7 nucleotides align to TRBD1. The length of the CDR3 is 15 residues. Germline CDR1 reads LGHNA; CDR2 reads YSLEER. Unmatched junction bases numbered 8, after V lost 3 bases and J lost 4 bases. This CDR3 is CASSQETGLLYGYTF. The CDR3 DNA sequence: TGCGCCAGCAGCCAGGAGACAGGGCTACTCTATGGCTACACCTTC.

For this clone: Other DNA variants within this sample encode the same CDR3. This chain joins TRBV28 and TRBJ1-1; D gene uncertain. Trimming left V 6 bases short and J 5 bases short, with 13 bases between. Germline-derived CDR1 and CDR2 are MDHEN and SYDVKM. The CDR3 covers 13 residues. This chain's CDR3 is CASSLEGGTEAFF. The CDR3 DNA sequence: TGTGCCAGCAGCCTCGAAGGAGGAACTGAAGCTTTCTTT.

The CDR3: CASSRQVDAPLTEAFF. The DNA for the CDR3 is TGTGCCAGCAGTCGACAAGTAGATGCCCCCCTAACTGAAGCTTTCTTT. V and J are TRBV7-9 and TRBJ1-1; D gene uncertain. Germline CDR1 is SEHNR and CDR2 is FQNEAQ (reference sequence). CDR3 length: 16 amino acids. The ends were cut back, 6 bases at V and 5 bases at J, with 22 bases in the middle.

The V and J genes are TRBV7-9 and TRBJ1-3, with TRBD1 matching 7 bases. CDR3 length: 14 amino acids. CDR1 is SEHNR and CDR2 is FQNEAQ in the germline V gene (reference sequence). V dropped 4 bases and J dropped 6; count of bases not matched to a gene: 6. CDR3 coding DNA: TGTGCCAGCAGCTACACAGGGGCAGAAAACACCATATATTTT. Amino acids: CASSYTGAENTIYF.

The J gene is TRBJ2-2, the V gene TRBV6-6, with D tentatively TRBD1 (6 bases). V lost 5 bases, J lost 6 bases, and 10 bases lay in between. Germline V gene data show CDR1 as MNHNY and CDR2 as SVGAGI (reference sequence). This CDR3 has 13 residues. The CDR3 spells CASSTGFAGELFF. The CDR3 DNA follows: TGTGCCAGCAGTACAGGGTTCGCCGGGGAGCTGTTTTTT.